The present entry profiles one TCR beta chain with its context. What it binds is unknown. Repertoires were generated with immunoSEQ multiplex PCR, while TCRdb's copy carries only in-frame clones and drops some. The sample includes 75,000 to 85,000 clones, roughly 80% of them seen just once. This specimen comes from a study of T cell responses to AZD1222 COVID-19 vaccine. General observations from the study: Just 6 or 7 people given AZD1222 tested seropositive at baseline. After two AZD1222 doses, spike-specific TCR breadth and depth rose versus day 0.

Looked up from germline, CDR1 is MNHEY and CDR2 is SVGAGI. The CDR3 consists of 13 residues. V dropped 2 bases and J dropped 9 bases, with 13 bases sitting between them. The sample consisted of peripheral blood, taken 28 days after the second dose of the MenACWY control vaccine. This receptor was identified in an adult who received the MenACWY meningococcal vaccine as a control. The rearrangement uses TRBV6-5 and TRBJ1-1; D remains unclear. The CDR3 DNA reads TGTGCCAGCAGTTACGAGTGGCCCCCCAAAGCTTTCTTT. Its protein is CASSYEWPPKAFF.